Below are 30 T cell receptor beta chains sequenced from a single sample in a study of cytomegalovirus exposure and HLA in healthy donors. Sequencing used immunoSEQ multiplex PCR; TCRdb keeps in-frame clones, though not all of them. Of more than 80,000 clones listed, about 88% are singletons. The material sequenced was PBMCs. The receptors come from a woman between 18 and 30 years old in good health and CMV-seropositive.

This chain connects TRBV5-4 to TRBJ2-4; 8 bases are shared with TRBD1. The V gene end was trimmed by 3 bases and the J gene end by 7 bases; junction bases not matched to a gene: 15. CDR1 is SGHNT and CDR2 is YYREEE in the germline V gene (reference sequence). The CDR3 runs to 17 residues. For the CDR3, the DNA is TGTGCCAGCAGCTCCGTGGGGGCAGGGGGCGGAGGGAACATTCAGTACTTC. As protein: CASSSVGAGGGGNIQYF.

V usage is TRBV11-2 and J usage is TRBJ2-5, with D hard to call. Trimming removed 6 bases from V and 2 bases from J, with 10 bases in between. In germline, CDR1 is SGHAT, CDR2 FQNNGV. The CDR3 has 13 residues. This CDR3 is CASSSGYQETQYF. The CDR3 DNA sequence: TGTGCCAGCAGTTCAGGATATCAAGAGACCCAGTACTTC. Using reference TRBV11-2 and TRBJ2-5 for the parts outside the CDR3, the full variable domain is EAGVAQSPRYKIIEKRQSVAFWCNPISGHATLYWYQQILGQGPKLLIQFQNNGVVDDSQLPKDRFSAERLKGVDSTLKIQPAKLEDSAVYLCASSSGYQETQYFGPGTRLLVL.

This chain connects TRBV2 to TRBJ2-1; possibly TRBD2 for D (6 bases). The V and J ends lost 6 bases and 6 bases respectively, with 15 bases between them. This CDR3 has 14 amino acids. The germline V gene encodes CDR1 SNHLY and CDR2 FYNNEI. The CDR3 bases are TGTGCCAGCAGGGAGGGATTGCAGCGCAATGAGCAGTTCTTC. Amino acid sequence: CASREGLQRNEQFF.

The table lists this clone with a few counts. Distinct nucleotide sequences in the sample also encode this CDR3. The chain is built from TRBV11-2 and TRBJ2-2; D remains unclear. The germline V gene encodes CDR1 SGHAT and CDR2 FQNNGV. V was shortened by 5 bases and J by 6 bases, with 7 bases between the two germline ends. This CDR3 region has 12 residues. The CDR3 sequence is CASSPLSGELFF. CDR3 coding DNA: TGTGCCAGCAGCCCCCTTTCCGGGGAGCTGTTTTTT.

The rearrangement uses TRBV18 and TRBJ1-5, with TRBD1 identical over 10 bases. CDR1 is KGHSH and CDR2 is LQKENI in the germline V gene. The CDR3 runs 15 residues. Losses at the gene ends were 6 bases for V and 6 bases for J; bases not matched to a gene: 8. CDR3 region: CASSPGQGISQPQHF. Here the CDR3 DNA reads TGTGCCAGCTCCCCGGGACAGGGGATATCTCAGCCCCAGCATTTT. The full variable domain, completed using reference TRBV18 and TRBJ1-5, is NAGVMQNPRHLVRRRGQEARLRCSPMKGHSHVYWYRQLPEEGLKFMVYLQKENIIDESGMPKERFSAEFPKEGPSILRIQQVVRGDSAAYFCASSPGQGISQPQHFGDGTRLSIL.

The chain joins TRBV28 to TRBJ1-2; D is possibly TRBD1 (6 bases). With 3 bases removed from V and 6 bases from J, the gap between germline ends came to 14 bases. From germline, CDR1 is MDHEN and CDR2 SYDVKM. The CDR3 has 14 amino acids. The CDR3 loop reads CASSFHGRGHGYTF. As DNA, the CDR3 is TGTGCCAGCAGTTTCCATGGCAGGGGCCATGGCTACACCTTC.

The chain links TRBV27 to TRBJ2-3, with TRBD2 identical over 7 bases. The ends lost 4 bases at V and 6 bases at J; junction bases unmatched: 13. The CDR3 extends over 16 amino acids. The V gene's germline CDR1 is MNHEY and CDR2 SMNVEV (reference sequence). The CDR3 reads CASSSNSAGTPDTQYF. CDR3 in DNA: TGTGCCAGCAGTTCCAACTCAGCGGGGACGCCGGATACGCAGTATTTT.

The CDR3: CASSLITGGYGYTF. In nucleotides, the CDR3 is TGTGCCAGCAGCTTGATCACAGGGGGCTATGGCTACACCTTC. The rearrangement links TRBV5-4 to TRBJ1-2; 8 nucleotides align to TRBD1. Unmatched junction bases numbered 3, after V lost 1 base and J lost 4 bases. The CDR3 is 14 amino acids. Germline V gene sequence: CDR1 SGHNT, CDR2 YYREEE (reference sequence).

The gene calls are TRBV7-2 and TRBJ1-5, with 12 nucleotides matching TRBD1. The CDR3 has 15 amino acids. V lost 3 bases to trimming and J lost 7 bases; unmatched junction nucleotides: 4. The germline V gene has CDR1 SGHTA and CDR2 FQGNSA. CDR3 sequence: CASSFGTGGRQPQHF. DNA of the CDR3: TGTGCCAGCAGCTTCGGGACAGGGGGCCGGCAGCCCCAGCATTTT.

The V gene is TRBV25-1, the J gene TRBJ1-6; a weak D match, TRBD1 (6 bases). Per the germline V gene, CDR1 is MGHDK and CDR2 is SYGVNS. V lost 8 bases and J lost 7, with 12 bases in between. The CDR3 has 13 amino acids. The CDR3 loop is CASGLGTNSPLHF. As DNA, the CDR3 is TGTGCCAGCGGCCTAGGGACAAATTCACCCCTCCACTTT.

There are a few counts of this clone. V usage is TRBV6-6 and J usage is TRBJ2-7; 7 positions agree with TRBD2. CDR3 length equals 13 residues. V lost 2 bases to trimming and J lost 7 bases; unmatched junction nucleotides: 5. Germline V gene lookup returns CDR1 MNHNY and CDR2 SVGAGI (reference sequence). CDR3 sequence: CASSYAAGREQYV. DNA for the CDR3: TGTGCCAGCAGTTACGCAGCGGGGAGGGAGCAGTACGTC.

The chain links TRBV7-6 to TRBJ1-1, with D uncertain. V lost 3 bases and J 1 base, leaving 6 bases between the germline ends. Germline CDR1 SGHVS, CDR2 FNYEAQ. The CDR3 runs 13 residues. In DNA form, the CDR3 reads TGTGCCAGCAGCTTGAACGGGAACACTGAAGCTTTCTTT. Its protein product is CASSLNGNTEAFF.

This clone was seen only once. V usage is TRBV6-5 and J usage is TRBJ1-6; TRBD1 might be the D (6 bases). Per the germline V gene, CDR1 is MNHEY and CDR2 is SVGAGI. The V end lost 4 bases, the J end lost 3 bases, and 10 bases lay between the germline ends. The CDR3 is 15 residues long. In DNA, the CDR3 is TGTGCCAGCAGTTTCGAGGACAGCTATAATTCACCCCTCCACTTT. It codes for CASSFEDSYNSPLHF.

CDR3 region: CASSPGLLGYTF. DNA of the CDR3: TGTGCCAGCAGCCCTGGACTCTTAGGCTACACCTTC. The chain uses TRBV11-2 and TRBJ1-2; D remains ambiguous. Germline V gene data show CDR1 as SGHAT and CDR2 as FQNNGV. This CDR3 contains 12 residues. V lost 5 bases and J lost 8, with 12 bases in between.

This chain links TRBV5-6 with TRBJ2-3; D gene unclear. CDR1 SGHDT and CDR2 YYEEEE come from the germline V gene. V was clipped by 0 bases and J by 2 bases, with 13 bases between them. The CDR3 is 16 residues long. The CDR3 coding sequence is TGTGCCAGCAGCTTGGGCCAGCGACCAGTCACAGATACGCAGTATTTT. This codes for CASSLGQRPVTDTQYF.

The V and J genes are TRBV5-6 and TRBJ2-7, with 8 bases identical to TRBD1. From germline, CDR1 is SGHDT and CDR2 YYEEEE. The J segment lost 0 bases and the V segment lost 0 bases, leaving 8 bases of the junction unmatched. This CDR3 has 17 residues. CDR3 in amino acids: CASSLGTYRGISYEQYF. The CDR3 nucleotides are TGTGCCAGCAGCTTGGGAACTTACAGGGGGATCTCCTACGAGCAGTACTTC. Full variable domain (missing parts from reference TRBV5-6 and TRBJ2-7): DAGVTQSPTHLIKTRGQQVTLRCSPKSGHDTVSWYQQALGQGPQFIFQYYEEEERQRGNFPDRFSGHQFPNYSSELNVNALLLGDSALYLCASSLGTYRGISYEQYFGPGTRLTVT.

For the CDR3, the DNA is TGTGCCAGCTCACCAAAGGACGGGGACTCTGGGGCCAACGTCCTGACTTTC. Translating gives CASSPKDGDSGANVLTF. The chain links TRBV18 to TRBJ2-6, with a weak D call TRBD2 (5 bases). Trimming removed 2 bases from V and 0 bases from J, with 11 bases in between. The CDR3 consists of 17 residues. CDR1 and CDR2 (germline): KGHSH, LQKENI.

The chain joins TRBV7-9 to TRBJ2-3; a possible D gene is TRBD2 (6 bases). The CDR3 totals 12 residues. CDR1 SEHNR and CDR2 FQNEAQ come from the germline V gene (reference sequence). Trimming stripped 11 bases from V and 2 bases from J, with 11 bases between. For the CDR3, the DNA is TGTGCCGGAGGGCGATACACAGATACGCAGTATTTT. Its protein is CAGGRYTDTQYF.

This clone came up once. The rearrangement links TRBV19 to TRBJ2-7; D gene unclear. The germline V gene encodes CDR1 LNHDA and CDR2 SQIVND (reference sequence). CDR3 length equals 13 residues. Trimming shortened V by 4 bases and J by 4 bases, and 11 bases separated the two germline ends. CDR3 residues: CASSTEVGYEQYV. CDR3 bases: TGTGCCAGTAGTACGGAAGTCGGGTACGAGCAGTACGTC.

The rearrangement links TRBV9 to TRBJ2-2, with D perhaps TRBD2 (6 bases). V was clipped by 7 bases and J by 0 bases, with 10 bases between them. This CDR3 is 14 amino acids long. Per germline, CDR1 SGDLS and CDR2 YYNGEE. The CDR3 reads CASGGITNTGELFF. The DNA of the CDR3 is TGTGCCAGCGGGGGGATCACGAACACCGGGGAGCTGTTTTTT.

This clone came up a few times. This chain uses TRBV25-1 with TRBJ1-2; tentative D call: TRBD1 (6 bases). CDR1 and CDR2 from the germline V gene are MGHDK and SYGVNS. The CDR3 spans 12 residues. Trimming took 6 bases from V and 6 from J, leaving 11 bases between them. The CDR3 DNA is TGTGCCAGCAGCCCAACAGGGAATGGCTACACCTTC. This translates into CASSPTGNGYTF.

In the case of this clone: The identical CDR3 is also encoded by other nucleotide sequences in the sample. CDR3 DNA: TGTGCCAGCAGTGATAGCGGGGGGGCCACAGATACGCAGTATTTT. Translation: CASSDSGGATDTQYF. The chain is built from TRBV6-4 and TRBJ2-3; 11 bases line up with TRBD2. The CDR3 contains 15 residues. Germline lookup yields CDR1 MRHNA and CDR2 SNTAGT. With 3 bases clipped from V and 2 bases from J, the junction kept 1 base outside the gene matches.

The CDR3 loop reads CASSPREGREKLFF. CDR3 nucleotide sequence: TGTGCCAGCAGTCCCAGGGAGGGACGTGAAAAACTGTTTTTT. V is TRBV6-1 and J is TRBJ1-4, with D perhaps matching TRBD1 (5 bases). V dropped 5 bases and J dropped 7 bases, with 14 bases sitting between them. Germline CDR1 and CDR2: MNHNS and SASEGT. The CDR3 runs 14 residues.

The chain employs TRBV11-2 and TRBJ1-1; a possible D gene is TRBD1 (6 bases). Trimming removed 0 bases at V and 0 bases at J, with 8 bases between. CDR1 is SGHAT and CDR2 is FQNNGV in the germline V gene. The CDR3 sequence is 15 residues long. For the CDR3, the DNA is TGTGCCAGCAGCTTAGAGGACAGCTTGAACACTGAAGCTTTCTTT. It codes for CASSLEDSLNTEAFF.

The chain links TRBV5-4 to TRBJ2-2; 11 bases agree with TRBD2. The length of the CDR3 is 15 residues. With 4 bases clipped from V and 6 bases from J, the junction kept 5 bases outside the gene matches. Germline V gene data show CDR1 as SGHNT and CDR2 as YYREEE (reference sequence). The DNA of the CDR3 is TGTGCCAGCAGCCTTAGCGGGGGGGCAGCCGGGGAGCTGTTTTTT. It translates to CASSLSGGAAGELFF.

This chain uses TRBV6-5 with TRBJ2-5; D perhaps matches TRBD1 (5 bases). Germline CDR1 MNHEY, CDR2 SVGAGI. V shed 2 bases and J shed 2 bases, with 9 bases lying between them. The CDR3 totals 14 residues. DNA for the CDR3: TGTGCCAGCAGTTACCTGACAGCTCAAGAGACCCAGTACTTC. Residues: CASSYLTAQETQYF.

This chain joins TRBV7-9 and TRBJ2-7, with D perhaps matching TRBD1 (5 bases). CDR1 and CDR2 (germline): SEHNR, FQNEAQ (reference sequence). V dropped 5 bases and J dropped 3 bases, with 11 bases sitting between them. The CDR3 runs 13 residues. The CDR3: CASSPGKVYEQYV. CDR3 in DNA: TGTGCCAGCAGCCCAGGGAAGGTCTACGAGCAGTACGTC.

The chain links TRBV6-6 to TRBJ1-5; tentative D call: TRBD1 (5 bases). This CDR3 comprises 13 residues. V was cut by 4 bases and J by 6 bases, with 10 bases left in between. Looked up from germline, CDR1 is MNHNY and CDR2 is SVGAGI (reference sequence). The CDR3 loop reads CASSSQGAQPQHF. The CDR3 DNA sequence: TGTGCCAGCAGTTCGCAGGGCGCTCAGCCCCAGCATTTT.

This chain uses TRBV7-9 with TRBJ2-7; 11 bases align to TRBD1. Trimming at V came to 5 bases and at J to 2 bases, leaving 8 bases not matched to a gene. Germline assignment: CDR1 SEHNR and CDR2 FQNEAQ (reference sequence). This CDR3 contains 16 residues. The CDR3 DNA sequence: TGTGCCAGCAGCGGACGTCCGGGACAGGGGGCCTACGAGCAGTACTTC. Its protein is CASSGRPGQGAYEQYF.

This chain joins TRBV5-4 and TRBJ1-2; 10 positions match TRBD1. This CDR3 is 15 amino acids long. Trimming cost V 4 bases and J 8 bases; bases outside gene matches: 11. The germline V gene has CDR1 SGHNT and CDR2 YYREEE (reference sequence). The CDR3 DNA follows: TGTGCCAGCAGCGTTGGGGGACAGGGGTATGCGGGCTACACCTTC. Its protein product is CASSVGGQGYAGYTF.